What follows is one T cell receptor beta chain and its context. The target antigen is unknown. Researchers isolated CD4+ T cells once 9 to 11 days of culture had elapsed. Between March and December 2020, the person had a SARS-CoV-2 infection that PCR confirmed. Each person got two doses of an mRNA SARS-CoV-2 vaccine, BNT162b2 or mRNA-1273. The sample is drawn from a study of vaccination effects on CD4 cells after COVID-19. Study results and caveats: The authors studied few convalescent patients and collected no early post-infection timepoints. Marked clonal contraction of both clone types appeared late after vaccination.

CDR1 and CDR2 from the germline V gene are SNHLY and FYNNEI. With V trimmed by 7 bases and J by 6 bases, 12 bases remained unmatched. CDR3 size: 14 residues. Only in-frame clones appear in the TCRdb table, and some are missing; sequencing was by immunoSEQ multiplex PCR. The sample shows tens of thousands of clones, over 60% of them seen only once. The chain joins TRBV2 to TRBJ2-7; 7 bases align to TRBD1. The sample was CD4+ T cells from PBMCs cultured without peptide, taken after COVID-19 vaccination. The TCR originated in a human donor who had a prior SARS-CoV-2 infection. For the CDR3, the DNA is TGTGCCAGCAAGAGAAATCGACAGGGAGCCGAGCAGTACTTC. As protein: CASKRNRQGAEQYF.